The entry below describes one T cell receptor (beta chain). Its antigen is unknown. No base qualities exist here, and no much larger clone lies one base off it. The sample is drawn from a study of blood T cells in healthy people across ages (dated by TCRdb to between 2015 and 2016). Regarding the study in general: In model experiments, template switching captured roughly one uniquely barcoded TCR beta cDNA molecule for every two T cells. Age-related changes in TCR beta repertoire diversity were measured in the study by deep sequencing normalized with unique cDNA molecular identifiers. Four age groups were formed from the donors: young (average 16 years), middle-aged (just under 40), aged (62) and long-lived (about 80). To avoid experimental bias, donors of different ages were distributed randomly across sequencing lanes. For two donors (one aged 18 to 30 and one aged 80 or older), the study analyzed two additional independent replicas of 1 million unique cDNA reads from the same blood draw. The research as a whole found: Estimates of total diversity from one million sequenced T cells were regarded as lower bounds and underestimates. Bulk unsorted PBMC profiling prevented conclusive comparison of naive and antigen-experienced compartments. The long-lived group showed more naive CD4+ T cells, fewer expanded clones and increased TCR diversity than the aged group, suggesting age selection. Because donor CMV infection status was unknown, age-related changes in expanded clonotypes were potentially confounded. Observed TCR beta diversity per million T cells fell roughly linearly with age, and a significant reduction was already apparent by age approximately 40. Observed TCR beta diversity correlated strongly with the percentage of naive T cells measured by flow cytometry.

The 35 to 40 donors, aged about 6 to 95 years, were systemically healthy Caucasian individuals from Russia. Roughly 11 milliliters of peripheral blood were drawn from each donor into EDTA-treated Vacutainer tubes. Ficoll-Paque density-gradient centrifugation was used to isolate PBMCs, with at least 6.5 million obtained per sample. Total RNA, at least 6 micrograms per sample, was extracted from PBMCs with Trizol reagent. For every donor, an aliquot of PBMCs went through flow cytometry to measure the percentages of naive CD45RAhigh/CD27high T cells. Library creation used 5' RACE. Instrument on record: Illumina HiSeq 2500. A second PCR of about 7 to 12 cycles was run with a J-beta primer mix and a sample-barcoded 5' primer. Each TCR beta cDNA molecule received a unique molecular identifier from a template-switch 5' adaptor carrying 12 random nucleotides. Each sample yielded at least 2.5 million CDR3-containing paired-end reads. The Mint cDNA synthesis kit, primed by a TRBC-specific oligonucleotide, was used to synthesize first-strand cDNA from all RNA. Following uracil-DNA glycosylase treatment, a first 18-cycle PCR with universal primers M1SS and BC2_uni_R was performed on all cDNA. The original methods were these. For normalization, 1 million high-quality reads, each with a distinct molecular identifier, were randomly selected from each sample. Instead of being binned into consensus sequences, reads with shared molecular identifiers were discarded. MiTCR, set to a Q25 quality threshold and the strictest error-elimination algorithm, was used for CDR3 identification, clonotype clustering and error correction. A nonparametric unseen species model with Euler transformation was used to estimate a lower bound on total TCR beta diversity. The raw public data were reprocessed by TCRdb itself: fastp quality trimming at Q25, MiXCR clonotype calling, in-frame beta chains only. Identical CDR3 protein sequences are pooled into one entry, listed with their most common genes and DNA. What appears here as the V and J calls and clone size reflects TCRdb's work, not the paper's. The sample data list hundreds of thousands of distinct CDR3 sequences, and roughly half of these were observed just once. Approximately 13% of the sample is taken by the ten largest.

CDR1 and CDR2 (ENHRY, SYGVKD) derive from the germline V gene. From its cysteine to its phenylalanine, the CDR3 spans 15 amino acids. The CDR3 DNA has 45 bases and is translated from base 1. V ends up 6 bases short and J 2 bases short, with an unmatched junction base count of 9. This receptor was taken from a woman older than 75 in good health. The rearranged chain carries TRBV10-3 and TRBJ2-5; 7 junctional bases match TRBD1. The specimen was blood. The nucleotide sequence reads TGTGCCATCAGCAGCTCGGACAGGTTACAAGAGACCCAGTACTTC. It translates as CAISSSDRLQETQYF.